This TCR beta chain was profiled in a study of blood T cell repertoires in COVID-19. Deletions cut 4 bases from V and 7 bases from J, with 17 bases between. CDR1 SGDLS and CDR2 YYNGEE come from the germline V gene. This CDR3 has 15 amino acids. Generated by immunoSEQ multiplex PCR, the TCRdb table keeps only in-frame clones and is missing some. The sample shows around 70,000 clones, 91% of them seen only once. The chain couples TRBV9 to TRBJ2-2, with D possibly TRBD1 on 6 matching bases. The sequence derives from a human donor in a cohort sampled during active COVID-19. Specimen: peripheral blood. CDR3 sequence: CASSPRQESGGELFF. The CDR3 DNA is TGTGCCAGCAGCCCTCGACAGGAGAGTGGCGGGGAGCTGTTTTTT. Full variable domain (rest looked up from reference TRBV9 and TRBJ2-2): DSGVTQTPKHLITATGQRVTLRCSPRSGDLSVYWYQQSLDQGLQFLIQYYNGEERAKGNILERFSAQQFPDLHSELNLSSLELGDSALYFCASSPRQESGGELFFGEGSRLTVL.